This TCR beta chain was identified in a study of T cell clones after liver transplantation. The CDR3 runs to 14 residues. The V end lost 2 bases, the J end lost 2 bases, and 9 bases lay between the germline ends. Germline-derived CDR1 and CDR2 are GTSNPN and SVGIG (reference sequence). Assay: immunoSEQ multiplex PCR; the TCRdb copy retains only in-frame clones and omits some. The table records 8,400 or so clones, about four fifths of them present only once. The sequence was collected from a human donor who received a liver transplant. The chain combines TRBV30 with TRBJ1-4; D is perhaps TRBD1 (5 bases). Material: CD8+ T cells from blood, obtained before liver transplant. The CDR3 nucleotides read TGTGCCTGGAGTTGGGCAGGGACTAATGAAAAACTGTTTTTT. It translates to CAWSWAGTNEKLFF.